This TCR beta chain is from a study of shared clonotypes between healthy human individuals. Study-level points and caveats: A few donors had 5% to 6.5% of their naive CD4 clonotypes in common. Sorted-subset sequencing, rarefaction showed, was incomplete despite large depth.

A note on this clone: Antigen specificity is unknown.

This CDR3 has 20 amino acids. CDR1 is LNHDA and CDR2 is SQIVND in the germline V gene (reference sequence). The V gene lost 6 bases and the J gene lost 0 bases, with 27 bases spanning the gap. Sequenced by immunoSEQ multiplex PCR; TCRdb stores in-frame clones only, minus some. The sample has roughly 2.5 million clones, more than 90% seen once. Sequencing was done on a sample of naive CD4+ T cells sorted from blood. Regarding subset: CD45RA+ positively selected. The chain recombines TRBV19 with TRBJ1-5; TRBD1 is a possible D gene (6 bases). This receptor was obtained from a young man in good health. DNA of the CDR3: TGTGCCAGTAGCGTCAACGGGGGCAGCCTTCTCTCCTATAGCAATCAGCCCCAGCATTTT. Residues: CASSVNGGSLLSYSNQPQHF.